Detailed here is one T cell receptor beta chain. Method: immunoSEQ multiplex PCR; TCRdb's copy keeps in-frame clones and lacks some. The sample has approximately 9,500 clones, and its top ten clones hold roughly 0.7%. The germline CDR1 and CDR2 sequences are MNHNY and SVGAGI (reference sequence). The CDR3 totals 16 residues. DNA is not on record. The sample comes from a study of synovial regulatory T cells in juvenile arthritis. Donors were around ten juvenile idiopathic arthritis patients with active disease. The receptor was derived from a donor aged 2-35 years with juvenile idiopathic arthritis. Sequences were obtained from Treg cells from blood. As for subset: remaining (HLA-DR-negative) circulating blood Treg cells. The chain has TRBV6-6 and TRBJ2-2; TCRdb returns TRBD2, unconfirmable since there is no DNA. The CDR3: CASSYLREVPTGELFF.